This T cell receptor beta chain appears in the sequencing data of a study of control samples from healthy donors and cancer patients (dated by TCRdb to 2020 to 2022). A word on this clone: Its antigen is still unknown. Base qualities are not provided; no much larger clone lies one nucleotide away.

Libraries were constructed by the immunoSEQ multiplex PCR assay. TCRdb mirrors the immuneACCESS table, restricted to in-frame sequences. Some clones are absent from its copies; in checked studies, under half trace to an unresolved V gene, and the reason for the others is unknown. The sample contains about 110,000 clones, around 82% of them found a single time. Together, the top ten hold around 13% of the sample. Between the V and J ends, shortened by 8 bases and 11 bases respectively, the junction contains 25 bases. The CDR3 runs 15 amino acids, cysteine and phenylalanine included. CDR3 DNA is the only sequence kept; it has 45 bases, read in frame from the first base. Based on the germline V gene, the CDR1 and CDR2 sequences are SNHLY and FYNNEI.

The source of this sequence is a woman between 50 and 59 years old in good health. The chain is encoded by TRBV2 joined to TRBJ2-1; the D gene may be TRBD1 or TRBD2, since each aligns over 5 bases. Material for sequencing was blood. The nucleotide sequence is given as TGTGCCAGCGGGAAGGAGGCAGGGTTCTCGGTACAGCAGTTCTTC. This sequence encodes CASGKEAGFSVQQFF.